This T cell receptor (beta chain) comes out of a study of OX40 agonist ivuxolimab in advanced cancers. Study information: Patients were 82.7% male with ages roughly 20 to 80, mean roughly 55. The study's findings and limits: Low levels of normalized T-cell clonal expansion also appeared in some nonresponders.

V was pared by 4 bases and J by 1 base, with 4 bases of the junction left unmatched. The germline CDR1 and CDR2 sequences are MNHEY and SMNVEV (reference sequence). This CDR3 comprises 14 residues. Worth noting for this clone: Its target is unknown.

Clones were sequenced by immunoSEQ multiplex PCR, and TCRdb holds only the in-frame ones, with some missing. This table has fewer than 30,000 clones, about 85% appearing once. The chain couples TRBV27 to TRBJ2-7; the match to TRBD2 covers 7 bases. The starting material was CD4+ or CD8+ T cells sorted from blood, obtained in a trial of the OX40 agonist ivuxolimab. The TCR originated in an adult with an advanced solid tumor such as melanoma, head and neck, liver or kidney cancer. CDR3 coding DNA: TGTGCCAGCAGTTGGACTAGTGGGTCCTACGAGCAGTACTTC. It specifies CASSWTSGSYEQYF.